A selection of T cell receptor beta chains follows, all from one sample in a study of radiotherapy plus CTLA-4 blockade in lung cancer. Assay used: immunoSEQ multiplex PCR; TCRdb lists only in-frame clones, some missing. Found here are over 100,000 clones, around 90% of them singletons; the top ten hold roughly 6.9%. Here the sequenced sample was peripheral blood, taken from a patient treated with radiotherapy plus ipilimumab. Source of these receptors: a human donor with non-small cell lung cancer that progressed on radiotherapy plus ipilimumab. Each CDR3 is given with its conserved first and last residue. Fields, in order: clone size, J gene, D gene, V gene, CDR3 DNA, CDR3 protein. D genes are given only for firm matches. Clone size is shown for a subset of rows, as once, few, many or a class of expanded clone.

.	TRBJ1-5	.	TRBV19	TGTGCCAGTAGTTTGGGGGTGGTTCAGCCCCAGCATTTT	CASSLGVVQPQHF
.	TRBJ2-5	TRBD2	TRBV29-1	TGCAGCGTTGAAGAGGACCTCCATGGGGGGGGTCGAGAGACCCAGTACTTC	CSVEEDLHGGGRETQYF
.	TRBJ2-2	.	TRBV15	TGTGCCACCAGCAGAGAGGAGAACACCGGGGAGCTGTTTTTT	CATSREENTGELFF
.	TRBJ1-3	TRBD1	TRBV19	TGTGCCACCCATTTCATCGGGACAGGGGATCTCTCTGGAAACACCATATATTTT	CATHFIGTGDLSGNTIYF
once	TRBJ2-7	TRBD1	TRBV5-1	TGCGCCAGCAGAATCGGGACAGGGGGCCGCGAGCAGTACTTC	CASRIGTGGREQYF
.	TRBJ2-7	TRBD1	TRBV25-1	TGTGCCAGCAGCCTCTTCGGGGGGGGACAGGGGGATTCCTACGAGCAGTACTTC	CASSLFGGGQGDSYEQYF
.	TRBJ2-5	.	TRBV5-1	TGCGCCAGCAGCCCCCAAACAGGGACAACGTACCAAGAGACCCAGTACTTC	CASSPQTGTTYQETQYF
once	TRBJ1-1	TRBD1	TRBV6-1	TGTGCCAGCATCCTTAGGACAGGAAACACTGAAGCTTTCTTT	CASILRTGNTEAFF
.	TRBJ2-3	TRBD2	TRBV11-2	TGTGCCAGCAGCGTTAAGACTAGCGTGAACACAGATACGCAGTATTTT	CASSVKTSVNTDTQYF
.	TRBJ2-3	.	TRBV29-1	TGCAGCGTTGATGAACTAGCTCTAGCAGATACGCAGTATTTT	CSVDELALADTQYF
few	TRBJ2-1	.	TRBV2	TGTGCCAGCAGCGTAGTGGACAATGAGCAGTTCTTC	CASSVVDNEQFF
.	TRBJ2-7	TRBD1	TRBV11-2	TGTGCCAGCAGCTTATCAGGGGGCGGACAGTACTTC	CASSLSGGGQYF
.	TRBJ2-1	TRBD2	TRBV5-6	TGTGCCAGCAGCTTGGTTGGACTAGCGGGAGGTGACGGGCACAATGAGCAGTTCTTC	CASSLVGLAGGDGHNEQFF
.	TRBJ1-2	.	TRBV15	TGTGCCACCAGCAGAGGAGGAGGACACTATGGCTACACCTTC	CATSRGGGHYGYTF
.	TRBJ1-1	.	TRBV28	TGTGCAATTCTGGGGCTCACTGAAGCTTTCTTT	CAILGLTEAFF
.	TRBJ2-5	.	TRBV28	TGTGCCAGCAGCCGACAGACACAAGAGACCCAGTACTTC	CASSRQTQETQYF
.	TRBJ1-3	TRBD1	TRBV2	TGTGCCAGCCGAGACAGGGCGGGTGGAAACACCATATATTTT	CASRDRAGGNTIYF
.	TRBJ2-3	TRBD2	TRBV2	TGTGCCAGCAGTTATTTAGCGGGAGCGGATACGCAGTATTTT	CASSYLAGADTQYF
once	TRBJ2-1	TRBD1	TRBV7-9	TGTGCCAGCAGCATCGCCGGGACAGGGGGCATATACAATGAGCAGTTCTTC	CASSIAGTGGIYNEQFF
.	TRBJ2-1	TRBD2	TRBV6-1	TGTGCCAGCAGTGTTTTTGCGGGAGCGGGGGATGAGCAGTTCTTC	CASSVFAGAGDEQFF
.	TRBJ1-2	.	TRBV6-1	TGTGCCAGCAGTGAAGTGATGGGGTCCTCGTATGGCTACACCTTC	CASSEVMGSSYGYTF
.	TRBJ2-7	TRBD2	TRBV7-3	TGTGCCAGCAGCCCGGCGGGGGGCTACGAGCAGTACTTC	CASSPAGGYEQYF
once	TRBJ1-3	TRBD1	TRBV9	TGTGCCAGCAGCGTAGCGGGACAGAACTCTGGAAACACCATATATTTT	CASSVAGQNSGNTIYF
.	TRBJ2-7	.	TRBV2	TGTGCCAGCCGCCGTGAGACCTACGAGCAGTACTTC	CASRRETYEQYF